Listed below are T cell receptor beta chains from one sample, sequenced in a study of CD8+ T cells in alopecia areata. Some clones are missing from TCRdb's copy, which holds only in-frame ones; the method was immunoSEQ multiplex PCR. The sample lists a few thousand clones; 71% were seen once. The specimen was skin, collected at week 24, from a patient treated with tofacitinib. The receptor set was obtained from a human donor with alopecia areata. The CDR3 runs from the conserved cysteine through the conserved F or W. The D gene is left open where the match is weak. Some rows have no size entry. The others give once, few or many, or a class for an expanded clone.

TRBJ2-3	TRBV4-2	.	.	CASSQDRTDTQYF	TGTGCCAGCAGCCAAGATAGAACAGATACGCAGTATTTT
TRBJ2-4	TRBV30	.	.	CAWSTYPPKNIQYF	TGTGCCTGGAGCACGTACCCACCCAAAAACATTCAGTACTTC
TRBJ2-1	TRBV27	.	.	CASSLAGGSYNEQFF	TGTGCCAGCAGTTTAGCAGGAGGGTCCTACAATGAGCAGTTCTTC
TRBJ1-2	TRBV11-2	few	.	CASSLVAETNYGYTF	TGTGCCAGCAGCTTAGTGGCAGAAACTAACTATGGCTACACCTTC
TRBJ2-1	TRBV14	.	TRBD2	CASSQEGTSGGPSYNEQFF	TGTGCCAGCAGCCAGGAGGGGACTAGCGGGGGACCCTCCTACAATGAGCAGTTCTTC
TRBJ2-7	TRBV2	.	.	CASSESRGSEQYF	TGTGCCAGCAGTGAATCTAGGGGGAGCGAGCAGTACTTC
TRBJ2-2	TRBV4-1	.	TRBD1	CASSPPGTEINTGELFF	TGCGCCAGCAGCCCGCCCGGGACAGAGATTAACACCGGGGAGCTGTTTTTT
TRBJ2-7	TRBV5-6	.	TRBD1	CASSFVDRTYEQYF	TGTGCCAGCAGCTTCGTGGACAGGACCTACGAGCAGTACTTC
TRBJ1-1	TRBV2	large	TRBD1	CASRGRDRAAFF	TGTGCCAGCAGGGGCCGGGACAGGGCGGCTTTCTTT
TRBJ1-5	TRBV5-1	.	TRBD1	CASSRTGAQPQHF	TGCGCCAGCAGCCGGACAGGGGCACAGCCCCAGCATTTT
TRBJ1-1	TRBV30	.	.	CASYQENTEAFF	TGTGCCTCTTACCAGGAGAACACTGAAGCTTTCTTT
TRBJ2-3	TRBV4-2	few	.	CASSQDIFSDTQYF	TGTGCCAGCAGCCAAGATATCTTCTCAGATACGCAGTATTTT
TRBJ1-5	TRBV10-3	.	.	CAISENAPGPQHF	TGTGCCATCAGTGAGAATGCCCCTGGGCCCCAGCATTTT
TRBJ1-1	TRBV7-9	.	TRBD1	CASSPGQGNTEAFF	TGTGCCAGCAGCCCGGGACAGGGGAACACTGAAGCTTTCTTT
TRBJ1-2	TRBV7-9	.	.	CASSLDRAVGYTF	TGTGCCAGCAGCTTAGACAGGGCCGTCGGCTACACCTTC
TRBJ2-5	TRBV12-5	.	TRBD2	CASGSGTSGQETQYF	TGTGCTAGTGGTTCCGGGACTAGCGGCCAAGAGACCCAGTACTTC
TRBJ1-3	TRBV11-2	.	.	CASSSTASGNTIYF	TGTGCCAGCAGCTCCACTGCCTCTGGAAACACCATATATTTT
TRBJ2-5	TRBV20-1	few	.	CSASGETQYF	TGCAGTGCTAGCGGAGAGACCCAGTACTTC
TRBJ2-5	TRBV9	.	.	CASSGRGKTQYF	TGTGCCAGCAGCGGACGGGGGAAGACCCAGTACTTC
TRBJ1-5	TRBV19	.	.	CASSILRQAVTGNQPQHF	TGTGCCAGTAGTATCCTCCGTCAGGCCGTTACGGGCAATCAGCCCCAGCATTTT
TRBJ1-5	TRBV19	.	TRBD1	CATRDRGSTQPQHF	TGTGCCACCAGGGACAGGGGTAGTACTCAGCCCCAGCATTTT
TRBJ2-7	TRBV5-5	.	TRBD2	CASSLAAGGSYEQYF	TGTGCCAGCAGCTTGGCTGCGGGGGGGTCGTACGAGCAGTACTTC
TRBJ1-1	TRBV11-2	.	.	CASSSDRSPTEAFF	TGTGCCAGCAGCTCGGACAGAAGTCCCACTGAAGCTTTCTTT
TRBJ2-5	TRBV5-1	.	TRBD1	CASSPAGTGGVIQETQYF	TGCGCCAGCAGCCCCGCCGGGACAGGGGGAGTGATCCAAGAGACCCAGTACTTC
TRBJ2-2	TRBV7-2	few	.	CASTLGGLTGELFF	TGTGCCAGCACGCTGGGGGGGCTCACCGGGGAGCTGTTTTTT
TRBJ2-5	TRBV5-4	.	.	CASSFLGPQETQYF	TGTGCCAGCAGCTTCCTGGGGCCCCAAGAAACCCAGTACTTC
TRBJ1-2	TRBV5-6	.	TRBD1	CASSSTGGANYGYTF	TGTGCCAGCAGCTCGACAGGGGGCGCGAACTATGGCTACACCTTC
TRBJ1-6	TRBV6-5	.	.	CASSQGNSPLHF	TGTGCCAGCAGTCAGGGTAATTCACCCCTCCACTTT
TRBJ2-1	TRBV29-1	.	.	CSVDNREVSYNEQFF	TGCAGCGTTGATAATAGGGAGGTCTCCTACAATGAGCAGTTCTTC
TRBJ2-5	TRBV19	.	.	CASREGATKTQYF	TGTGCCAGCCGAGAAGGGGCTACGAAGACCCAGTACTTC
TRBJ2-7	TRBV7-2	large	TRBD1	CASSLRGTGPSEQYF	TGTGCCAGCAGCTTAAGGGGGACAGGCCCCTCCGAGCAGTACTTC
TRBJ1-1	TRBV19	few	.	CASSGRWELNTEAFF	TGTGCCAGTAGTGGCCGATGGGAGTTGAACACTGAAGCTTTCTTT